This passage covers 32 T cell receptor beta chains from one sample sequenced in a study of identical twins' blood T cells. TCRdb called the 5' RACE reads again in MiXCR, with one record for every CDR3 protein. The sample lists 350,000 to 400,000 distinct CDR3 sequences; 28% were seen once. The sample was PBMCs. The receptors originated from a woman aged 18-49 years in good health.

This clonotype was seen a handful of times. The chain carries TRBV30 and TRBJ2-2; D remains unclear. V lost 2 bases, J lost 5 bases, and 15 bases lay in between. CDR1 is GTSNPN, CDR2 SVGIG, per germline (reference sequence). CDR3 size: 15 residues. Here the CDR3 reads CAWSNLGFGTGELFF. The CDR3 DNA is TGTGCCTGGAGTAATCTGGGGTTTGGGACCGGGGAGCTGTTTTTT. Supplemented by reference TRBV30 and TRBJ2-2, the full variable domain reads SQTIHQWPATLVQPVGSPLSLECTVEGTSNPNLYWYRQAAGRGLQLLFYSVGIGQISSEVPQNLSASRPQDRQFILSSKKLLLSDSGFYLCAWSNLGFGTGELFFGEGSRLTVL.

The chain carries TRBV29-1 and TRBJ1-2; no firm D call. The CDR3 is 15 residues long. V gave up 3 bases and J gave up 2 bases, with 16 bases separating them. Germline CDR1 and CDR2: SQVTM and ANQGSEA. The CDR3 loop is CSVDPSPRLNYGYTF. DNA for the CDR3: TGCAGCGTTGATCCCTCCCCTAGGCTAAACTATGGCTACACCTTC.

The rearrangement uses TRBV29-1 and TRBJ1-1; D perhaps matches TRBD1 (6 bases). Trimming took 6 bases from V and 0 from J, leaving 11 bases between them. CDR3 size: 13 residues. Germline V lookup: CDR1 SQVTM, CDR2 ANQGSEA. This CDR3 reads CSVFGQMNTEAFF. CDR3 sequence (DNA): TGCAGCGTCTTTGGACAGATGAACACTGAAGCTTTCTTT.

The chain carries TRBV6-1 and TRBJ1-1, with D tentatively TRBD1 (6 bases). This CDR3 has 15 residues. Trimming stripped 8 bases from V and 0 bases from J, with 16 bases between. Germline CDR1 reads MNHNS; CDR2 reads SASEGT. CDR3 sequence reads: CASPTGAAMNTEAFF. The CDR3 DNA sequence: TGTGCCAGCCCCACGGGGGCAGCCATGAACACTGAAGCTTTCTTT.

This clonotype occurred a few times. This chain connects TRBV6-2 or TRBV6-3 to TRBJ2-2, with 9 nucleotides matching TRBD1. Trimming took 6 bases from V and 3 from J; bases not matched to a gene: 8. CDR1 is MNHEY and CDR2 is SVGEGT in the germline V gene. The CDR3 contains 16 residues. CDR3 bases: TGTGCCAGCAGCAAATCCGGGACAGGGTACACCGGGGAGCTGTTTTTT. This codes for CASSKSGTGYTGELFF.

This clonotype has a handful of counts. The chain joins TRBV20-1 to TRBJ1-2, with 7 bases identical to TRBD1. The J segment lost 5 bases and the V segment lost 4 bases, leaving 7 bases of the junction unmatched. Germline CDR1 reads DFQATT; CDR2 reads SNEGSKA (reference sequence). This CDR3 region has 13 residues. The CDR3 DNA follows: TGCAGTGCTACAAGTTCACAGGGGTATGGCTACACCTTC. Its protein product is CSATSSQGYGYTF.

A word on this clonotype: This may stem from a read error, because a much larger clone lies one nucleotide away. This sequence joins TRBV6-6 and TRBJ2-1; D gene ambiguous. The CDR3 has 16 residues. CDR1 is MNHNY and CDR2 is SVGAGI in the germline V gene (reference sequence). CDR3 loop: CATRLSGAASCNEQFF. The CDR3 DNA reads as TGTGCCACCAGACTTTCGGGCGCGGCCTCCTGCAATGAGCAGTTCTTC.

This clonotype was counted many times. The CDR3 is CSARDLNRGRGEAFF. As DNA, the CDR3 is TGCAGTGCTAGAGATCTTAACAGGGGGCGAGGTGAAGCTTTCTTT. The chain couples TRBV20-1 to TRBJ1-1, with TRBD1 identical over 9 bases. Germline V gives CDR1 DFQATT, CDR2 SNEGSKA (reference sequence). V shed 0 bases, J shed 7 bases, and the junction held 9 bases outside the gene matches. The CDR3 loop spans 15 amino acids.

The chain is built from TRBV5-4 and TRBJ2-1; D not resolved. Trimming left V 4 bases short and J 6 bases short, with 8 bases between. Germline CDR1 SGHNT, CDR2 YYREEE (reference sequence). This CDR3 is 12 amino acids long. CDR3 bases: TGTGCCAGCAGCCCAAAGTCCAATGAGCAGTTCTTC. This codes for CASSPKSNEQFF.

DNA of the CDR3: TGTGCCAGCAGACGACAGGACACTGAAGCTTTCTTT. Its protein is CASRRQDTEAFF. This chain joins TRBV2 and TRBJ1-1; TRBD1 might be the D (6 bases). The CDR3 runs to 12 residues. CDR1 and CDR2 (germline): SNHLY, FYNNEI. Between the trimmed V and J ends, which lost 6 bases and 3 bases, there was a span of 8 bases.

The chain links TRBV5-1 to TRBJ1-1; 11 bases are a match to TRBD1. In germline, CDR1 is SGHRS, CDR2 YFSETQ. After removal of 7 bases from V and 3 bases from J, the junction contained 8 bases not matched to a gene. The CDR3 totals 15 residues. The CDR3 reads CASVRGDRGYTEAFF. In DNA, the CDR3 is TGCGCCAGCGTACGGGGGGACAGGGGGTACACTGAAGCTTTCTTT.

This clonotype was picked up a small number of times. The CDR3 DNA reads TGCGCCAGCAGCTCAGCCGGGACAGGGCTTGAAAAACTGTTTTTT. Translation gives CASSSAGTGLEKLFF. This chain connects TRBV5-1 to TRBJ1-4; 9 nucleotides align to TRBD1. The V gene's germline CDR1 is SGHRS and CDR2 YFSETQ. After removal of 3 bases from V and 7 bases from J, the junction contained 7 bases not matched to a gene. CDR3 length equals 15 residues.

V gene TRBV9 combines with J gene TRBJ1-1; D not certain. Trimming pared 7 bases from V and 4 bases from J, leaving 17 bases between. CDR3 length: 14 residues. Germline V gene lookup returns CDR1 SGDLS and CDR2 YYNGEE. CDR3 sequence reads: CASGYSKMSTEAFF. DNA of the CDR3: TGTGCCAGCGGATACAGCAAAATGAGCACTGAAGCTTTCTTT.

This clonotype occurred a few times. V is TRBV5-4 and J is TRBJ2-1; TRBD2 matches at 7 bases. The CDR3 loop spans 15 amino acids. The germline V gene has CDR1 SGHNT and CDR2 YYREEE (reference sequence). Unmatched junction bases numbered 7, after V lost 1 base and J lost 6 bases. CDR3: CASSLLAEGSNEQFF. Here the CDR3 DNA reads TGTGCCAGCAGCTTGCTAGCGGAGGGGTCCAATGAGCAGTTCTTC.

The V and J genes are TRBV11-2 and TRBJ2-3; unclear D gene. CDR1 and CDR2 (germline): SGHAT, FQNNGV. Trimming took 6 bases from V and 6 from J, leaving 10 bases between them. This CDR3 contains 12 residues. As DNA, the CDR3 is TGTGCCAGCAGGGGTCTTGGGGATACGCAGTATTTT. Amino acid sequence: CASRGLGDTQYF. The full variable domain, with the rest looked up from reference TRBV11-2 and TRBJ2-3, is EAGVAQSPRYKIIEKRQSVAFWCNPISGHATLYWYQQILGQGPKLLIQFQNNGVVDDSQLPKDRFSAERLKGVDSTLKIQPAKLEDSAVYLCASRGLGDTQYFGPGTRLTVL.

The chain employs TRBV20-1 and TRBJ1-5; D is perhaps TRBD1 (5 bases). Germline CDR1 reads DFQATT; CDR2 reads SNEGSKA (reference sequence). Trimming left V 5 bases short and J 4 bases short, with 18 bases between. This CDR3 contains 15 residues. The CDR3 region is CSAARVEGQNQPQHF. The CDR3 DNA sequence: TGCAGTGCTGCACGGGTAGAGGGGCAGAATCAGCCCCAGCATTTT.

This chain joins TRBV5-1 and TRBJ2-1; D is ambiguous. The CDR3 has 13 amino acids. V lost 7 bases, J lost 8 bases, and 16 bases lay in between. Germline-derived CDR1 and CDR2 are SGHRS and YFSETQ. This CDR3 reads CASGTWGLDEQFF. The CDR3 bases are TGCGCCAGCGGTACTTGGGGTTTGGATGAGCAGTTCTTC.

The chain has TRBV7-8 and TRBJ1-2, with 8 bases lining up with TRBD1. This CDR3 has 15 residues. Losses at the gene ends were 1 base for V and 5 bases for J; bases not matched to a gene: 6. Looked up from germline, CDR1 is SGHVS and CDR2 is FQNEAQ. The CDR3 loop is CASSLGGQEGYGYTF. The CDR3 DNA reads TGTGCCAGCAGCTTAGGGGGACAGGAGGGTTATGGCTACACCTTC.

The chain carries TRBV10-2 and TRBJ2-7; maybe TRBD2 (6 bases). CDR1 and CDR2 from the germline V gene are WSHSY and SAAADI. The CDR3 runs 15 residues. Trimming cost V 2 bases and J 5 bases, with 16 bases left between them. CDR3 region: CASSESIGGYDEQYF. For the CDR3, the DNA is TGCGCCAGCAGTGAGAGCATCGGGGGTTACGACGAGCAGTACTTC.

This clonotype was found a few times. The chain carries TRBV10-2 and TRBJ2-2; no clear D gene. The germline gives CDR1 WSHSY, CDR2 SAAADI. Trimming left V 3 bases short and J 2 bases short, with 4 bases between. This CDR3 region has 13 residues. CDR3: CASSDYNTGELFF. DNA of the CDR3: TGCGCCAGCAGTGATTACAACACCGGGGAGCTGTTTTTT.

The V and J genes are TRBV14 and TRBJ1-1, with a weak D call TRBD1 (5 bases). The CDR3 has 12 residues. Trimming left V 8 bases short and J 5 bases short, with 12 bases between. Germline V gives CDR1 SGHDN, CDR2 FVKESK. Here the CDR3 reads CASGTIWTEAFF. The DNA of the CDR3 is TGTGCCAGCGGGACGATTTGGACTGAAGCTTTCTTT. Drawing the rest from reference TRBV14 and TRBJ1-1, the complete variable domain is EAGVTQFPSHSVIEKGQTVTLRCDPISGHDNLYWYRRVMGKEIKFLLHFVKESKQDESGMPNNRFLAERTGGTYSTLKVQPAELEDSGVYFCASGTIWTEAFFGQGTRLTVV.

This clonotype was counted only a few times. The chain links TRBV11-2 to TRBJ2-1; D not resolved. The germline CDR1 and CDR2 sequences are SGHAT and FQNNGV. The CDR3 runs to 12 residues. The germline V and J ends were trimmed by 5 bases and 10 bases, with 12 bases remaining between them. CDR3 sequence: CASSLGPSEQFF. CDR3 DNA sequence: TGTGCCAGCAGCCTCGGTCCCTCAGAGCAGTTCTTC.

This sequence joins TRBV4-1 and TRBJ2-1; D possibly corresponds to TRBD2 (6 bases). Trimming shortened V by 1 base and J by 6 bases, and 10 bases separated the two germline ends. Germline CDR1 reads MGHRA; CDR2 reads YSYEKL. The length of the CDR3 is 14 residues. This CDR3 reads CASSQGGILNEQFF. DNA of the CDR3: TGCGCCAGCAGCCAAGGCGGGATCCTCAATGAGCAGTTCTTC.

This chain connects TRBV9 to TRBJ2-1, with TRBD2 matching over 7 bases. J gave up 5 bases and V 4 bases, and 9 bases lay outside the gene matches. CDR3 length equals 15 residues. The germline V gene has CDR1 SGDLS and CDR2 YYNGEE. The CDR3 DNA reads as TGTGCCAGCAGCCCTAGCGGAGCCCCGGACAATGAGCAGTTCTTC. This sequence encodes CASSPSGAPDNEQFF. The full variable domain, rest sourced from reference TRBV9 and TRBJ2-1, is DSGVTQTPKHLITATGQRVTLRCSPRSGDLSVYWYQQSLDQGLQFLIQYYNGEERAKGNILERFSAQQFPDLHSELNLSSLELGDSALYFCASSPSGAPDNEQFFGPGTRLTVL.

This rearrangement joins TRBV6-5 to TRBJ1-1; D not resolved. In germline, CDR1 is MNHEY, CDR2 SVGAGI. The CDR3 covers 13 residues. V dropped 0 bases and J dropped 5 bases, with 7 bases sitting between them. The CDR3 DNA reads TGTGCCAGCAGTTACTCGATCGCTACTGAAGCTTTCTTT. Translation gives CASSYSIATEAFF.

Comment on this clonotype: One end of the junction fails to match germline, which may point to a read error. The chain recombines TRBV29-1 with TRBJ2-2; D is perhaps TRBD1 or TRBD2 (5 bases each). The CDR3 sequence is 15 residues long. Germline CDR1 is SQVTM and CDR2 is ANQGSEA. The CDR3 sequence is CSVAPPGTNTGGLFF. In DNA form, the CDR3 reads TGCAGCGTAGCCCCTCCGGGGACGAACACTGGGGGGCTGTTTTTT.

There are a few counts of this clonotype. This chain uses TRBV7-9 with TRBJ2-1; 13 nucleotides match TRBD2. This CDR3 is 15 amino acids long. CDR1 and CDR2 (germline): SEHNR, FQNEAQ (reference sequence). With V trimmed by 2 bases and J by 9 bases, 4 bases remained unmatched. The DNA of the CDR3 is TGTGCCAGCAGCTTATTGGGGACTAGCGGGACTGAGCAGTTCTTC. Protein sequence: CASSLLGTSGTEQFF.

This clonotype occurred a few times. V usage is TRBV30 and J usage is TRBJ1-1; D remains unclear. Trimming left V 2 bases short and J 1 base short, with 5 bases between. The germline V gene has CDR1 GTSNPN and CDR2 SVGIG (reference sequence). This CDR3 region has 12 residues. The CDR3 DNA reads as TGTGCCTGGAGTATGTGGAACACTGAAGCTTTCTTT. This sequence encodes CAWSMWNTEAFF.

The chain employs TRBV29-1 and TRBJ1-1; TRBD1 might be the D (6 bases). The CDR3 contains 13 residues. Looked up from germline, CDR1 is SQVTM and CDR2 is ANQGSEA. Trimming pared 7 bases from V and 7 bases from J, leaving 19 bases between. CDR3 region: CSAYREVMGEAFF. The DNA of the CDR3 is TGCAGCGCCTACAGGGAGGTGATGGGTGAAGCTTTCTTT.

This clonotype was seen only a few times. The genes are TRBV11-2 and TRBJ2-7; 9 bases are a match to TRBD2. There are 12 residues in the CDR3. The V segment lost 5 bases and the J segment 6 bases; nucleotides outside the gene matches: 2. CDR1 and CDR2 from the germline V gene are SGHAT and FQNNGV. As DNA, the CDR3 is TGTGCCAGCAGCCAGGGACTAGCCGAGCAGTACTTC. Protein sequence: CASSQGLAEQYF.

The CDR3 is CASSQDPGIQWGYTF. DNA for the CDR3: TGTGCCAGCAGCCAAGATCCCGGCATCCAGTGGGGCTACACCTTC. V gene TRBV3-1 combines with J gene TRBJ1-2; D uncertain. The CDR3 sequence is 15 residues long. Trimming cost V 0 bases and J 8 bases, with 16 bases left between them. From germline, CDR1 is LGHDT and CDR2 YNNKEL (reference sequence). The whole variable domain, filled in from reference TRBV3-1 and TRBJ1-2, reads DTAVSQTPKYLVTQMGNDKSIKCEQNLGHDTMYWYKQDSKKFLKIMFSYNNKELIINETVPNRFSPKSPDKAHLNLHINSLELGDSAVYFCASSQDPGIQWGYTFGSGTRLTVV.

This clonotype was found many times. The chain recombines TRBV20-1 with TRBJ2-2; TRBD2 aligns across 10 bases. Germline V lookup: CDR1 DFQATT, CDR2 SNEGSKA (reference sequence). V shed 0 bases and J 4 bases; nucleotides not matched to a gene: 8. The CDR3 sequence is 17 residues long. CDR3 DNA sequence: TGCAGTGCTAGAGATCAAGGAAGCGGGAGGGCCACCGGGGAGCTGTTTTTT. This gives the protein CSARDQGSGRATGELFF.